A single T cell receptor beta chain is shown here with its context. No antigen is known for it. TCRdb's table, derived via immunoSEQ multiplex PCR, lists solely in-frame clones and lacks some. The table has around 82,000 clones, around nine tenths seen once; the top ten hold 0.4% to 0.6%. This entry is derived from a study of OX40 agonist ivuxolimab in advanced cancers. The overall study: In this trial design, patients received ivuxolimab intravenously at 0.01 to 10 mg/kg every 2 weeks.

The CDR3 extends over 14 amino acids. CDR1 is MNHNS, CDR2 SASEGT, per germline. V was trimmed by 5 bases and J by 5 bases, leaving 13 bases between them. General study findings and limits: Partly responding patients at 0.1-3.0 mg/kg showed some of the smallest clonal expansion. Some nonresponders also had low normalized T-cell clonal expansion. Clonal expansion by week 6 occurred in CD4+ and CD8+ blood T cells (at 0.1 to 3.0 mg/kg).

The receptor was derived from an adult with an advanced solid tumor such as melanoma, head and neck, liver or kidney cancer. Material: CD4+ or CD8+ T cells sorted from blood, obtained in a trial of the OX40 agonist ivuxolimab. The gene calls are TRBV6-1 and TRBJ1-5; a possible D gene is TRBD1 (5 bases). CDR3 coding DNA: TGTGCCAGCAGTCAGGACCGGGGGGATCAGCCCCAGCATTTT. Amino acid sequence: CASSQDRGDQPQHF.